The 23 T cell receptor beta chains below all came from one sample that was sequenced in a study of blood T cells in healthy people across ages. A second 7 to 11 cycle PCR used barcoded and J-beta primers. TCRdb used MiXCR to reprocess the 5' RACE reads, holding one entry per CDR3 protein. Of over 550,000 distinct CDR3 sequences in the sample, roughly 30% were seen once. Sequences were obtained from blood. The origin of the receptors is an elderly woman in good health.

For this clonotype: A read error may be the cause here, since a much bigger clone is one base away. CDR3 protein: CASSQMGEGGETQYF. The CDR3 nucleotides read TGCGCCAGCAGCCAGATGGGGGAGGGAGGAGAGACCCAGTACTTC. The chain joins TRBV4-3 to TRBJ2-5; TRBD2 matches at 7 bases. CDR3 length equals 15 residues. The V gene's germline CDR1 is LGHNA and CDR2 YSLEER. V shed 3 bases and J 4 bases; nucleotides not matched to a gene: 8.

The gene calls are TRBV11-2 and TRBJ1-2; D not certain. CDR3 length equals 15 residues. The V end lost 2 bases, the J end lost 5 bases, and 15 bases lay between the germline ends. From germline, CDR1 is SGHAT and CDR2 FQNNGV. CDR3 residues: CASSLLGKGTYGYTF. DNA for the CDR3: TGTGCCAGCAGCTTATTGGGAAAGGGAACTTATGGCTACACCTTC.

This clonotype appeared once. The rearrangement uses TRBV12-3 or TRBV12-4 and TRBJ1-5; possibly TRBD1 for D (6 bases). The CDR3 extends over 14 amino acids. The V and J ends lost 4 bases and 9 bases respectively, with 16 bases between them. CDR3 amino acids: CASSWGQIRRPQHF. CDR3 in DNA: TGTGCCAGCAGTTGGGGACAAATTCGACGGCCCCAGCATTTT.

This clonotype was seen many times. J is TRBJ1-4 and V is TRBV3-1, with D unclear. There are 14 residues in the CDR3. Trimming removed 4 bases from V and 8 bases from J, with 14 bases in between. The V gene's germline CDR1 is LGHDT and CDR2 YNNKEL (reference sequence). This chain's CDR3 is CASSLSRAEEKLFF. CDR3 nucleotide sequence: TGTGCCAGCAGCCTAAGTCGGGCAGAAGAAAAACTGTTTTTT.

The chain combines TRBV6-6 with TRBJ2-6, with 9 nucleotides matching TRBD1. The CDR3 runs 17 residues. With V trimmed by 6 bases and J by 1 base, 7 bases remained unmatched. CDR1 and CDR2 from the germline V gene are MNHNY and SVGAGI (reference sequence). CDR3 nucleotide sequence: TGTGCCAGCAGAGGGGGACAGGGACCTTCTGGGGCCAACGTCCTGACTTTC. The encoded protein is CASRGGQGPSGANVLTF.

This clonotype has a count of ten or more. Since a much larger clone is just one base distant, this may be a read error. This chain connects TRBV12-3 or TRBV12-4 to TRBJ2-1; D is unresolved. Trimming took 5 bases from V and 5 from J, leaving 19 bases between them. The CDR3 length is 16 residues. The CDR3 DNA follows: TGTGCCAGCAGTACCCTACGATTGCAAACCGACAATGAGCAGTTCTTC. Protein sequence: CASSTLRLQTDNEQFF.

In this sample, this clonotype turned up a few times. Just one base apart from a much larger clone, this may be a read error. V and J are TRBV6-1 and TRBJ2-7, with D unclear. Matching the DNA end better, TRBJ2-5 makes the J call doubtful. This CDR3 comprises 14 residues. CDR1 MNHNS and CDR2 SASEGT come from the germline V gene. Here the CDR3 reads CASSEVPVEETQYF. Here the CDR3 DNA reads TGTGCCAGCAGTGAAGTTCCGGTAGAGGAGACCCAGTACTTC.

The CDR3 DNA reads TGTGCCAGCAGTCTCAGACAGGGGGTTGCAACTAATGAAAAACTGTTTTTT. Its protein product is CASSLRQGVATNEKLFF. The gene calls are TRBV12-3 or TRBV12-4 and TRBJ1-4; 9 bases are a match to TRBD1. The CDR3 covers 17 residues. The V gene end was trimmed by 5 bases and the J gene end by 0 bases; junction bases not matched to a gene: 7.

To note about this clonotype: One base away lies a much larger clone, so this may be a sequencing read error. V is TRBV18 and J is TRBJ1-2; 7 bases fit TRBD1. With V trimmed by 5 bases and J by 7 bases, 13 bases remained unmatched. This CDR3 is built from 15 residues. Germline V lookup: CDR1 KGHSH, CDR2 LQKENI. CDR3 sequence reads: CASSNTGQSGFGYTF. The CDR3 nucleotides read TGTGCCAGCTCAAATACGGGACAGTCGGGATTTGGCTACACCTTC. The full variable domain, completed using reference TRBV18 and TRBJ1-2, is NAGVMQNPRHLVRRRGQEARLRCSPMKGHSHVYWYRQLPEEGLKFMVYLQKENIIDESGMPKERFSAEFPKEGPSILRIQQVVRGDSAAYFCASSNTGQSGFGYTFGSGTRLTVV.

This clonotype was seen a few times. The chain has TRBV28 and TRBJ1-6; 9 positions agree with TRBD1. Germline V lookup: CDR1 MDHEN, CDR2 SYDVKM. This CDR3 region has 16 residues. V lost 6 bases, J lost 4 bases, and 7 bases stayed unmatched. In nucleotides, the CDR3 is TGTGCCAGCAGCATTACCGGGACAGGGTATAATTCACCCCTCCACTTT. Amino acids: CASSITGTGYNSPLHF.

This clonotype was seen repeatedly, ten times or more. The chain links TRBV12-3 or TRBV12-4 to TRBJ2-1; D gene ambiguous. The CDR3 runs 11 residues. The germline V and J ends were trimmed by 1 base and 10 bases, with 5 bases remaining between them. The CDR3 DNA follows: TGTGCCAGCAGTTTAGTTGGAGAGCAGTTCTTC. Translating it yields CASSLVGEQFF.

Comment on this clonotype: A much larger clonotype is one base distant, so this may be a read error. The V call is TRBV30, the J call TRBJ2-5; D gene uncertain. The closer fit of TRBJ2-1 to the DNA end suggests the J call may be wrong. This CDR3 comprises 13 residues. Germline values: CDR1 GTSNPN, CDR2 SVGIG (reference sequence). CDR3 nucleotides: TGTGCCTGGAGTGATGGTGGCGGCGAGACCCAGTTCTTC. Its protein product is CAWSDGGGETQFF.

This clonotype was counted at least ten times. V gene TRBV29-1 combines with J gene TRBJ2-3; D may match TRBD1 or TRBD2 (6 bases each). Germline CDR1 is SQVTM and CDR2 is ANQGSEA. V was trimmed by 6 bases and J by 5 bases, leaving 15 bases between them. The CDR3 contains 13 residues. DNA of the CDR3: TGCAGCGTCTTGAGGGGGAGGAGAGATACGCAGTATTTT. Protein product: CSVLRGRRDTQYF.

This chain joins TRBV6-1 and TRBJ1-5; 9 bases agree with TRBD1. Germline assignment: CDR1 MNHNS and CDR2 SASEGT. V lost 4 bases to trimming and J lost 4 bases; unmatched junction nucleotides: 2. This CDR3 has 14 residues. CDR3 bases: TGTGCCAGCAGTGGGACAGGGGTTAATCAGCCCCAGCATTTT. Translating it yields CASSGTGVNQPQHF.

This clonotype was recorded at least ten times. V is TRBV27 and J is TRBJ2-1; 11 bases line up with TRBD2. The CDR3 covers 17 residues. Germline V gene data show CDR1 as MNHEY and CDR2 as SMNVEV (reference sequence). V was clipped by 3 bases and J by 5 bases; unmatched bases: 9. The CDR3 region is CASSFRASGGRDNEQFF. In DNA, the CDR3 is TGTGCCAGCAGTTTTAGGGCTAGCGGGGGGCGTGACAATGAGCAGTTCTTC.

This clonotype was seen many times. V usage is TRBV10-3 and J usage is TRBJ2-3; a possible D gene is TRBD2 (7 bases). The length of the CDR3 is 16 residues. V dropped 4 bases and J dropped 2 bases, with 16 bases sitting between them. CDR1 ENHRY and CDR2 SYGVKD come from the germline V gene. The CDR3 sequence: CAISGTGGQLTDTQYF. In DNA form, the CDR3 reads TGTGCCATCAGTGGTACGGGGGGCCAGCTCACAGATACGCAGTATTTT.

In this sample, this clonotype turned up many times. J is TRBJ2-6 and V is TRBV7-3; 10 nucleotides agree with TRBD1. The germline V gene encodes CDR1 SGHTA and CDR2 FQGTGA. This CDR3 spans 19 amino acids. V shed 2 bases and J 2 bases; nucleotides not matched to a gene: 9. DNA for the CDR3: TGTGCCAGCAGCTTAGGTCCGGGACAGGGGCGAACTGGGGCCAACGTCCTGACTTTC. Protein product: CASSLGPGQGRTGANVLTF.

The rearrangement uses TRBV28 and TRBJ2-5; tentatively, D is TRBD1 or TRBD2 (7 bases each). Trimming cost V 7 bases and J 2 bases, with 20 bases left between them. The CDR3 is made up of 16 amino acids. From germline, CDR1 is MDHEN and CDR2 SYDVKM. The CDR3 sequence is CASTPLGRGGQETQYF. CDR3 DNA sequence: TGTGCCAGCACCCCTCTGGGCAGGGGGGGACAAGAGACCCAGTACTTC. The full variable domain, with the rest looked up from reference TRBV28 and TRBJ2-5, is DVKVTQSSRYLVKRTGEKVFLECVQDMDHENMFWYRQDPGLGLRLIYFSYDVKMKEKGDIPEGYSVSREKKERFSLILESASTNQTSMYLCASTPLGRGGQETQYFGPGTRLLVL.

This clonotype has at least ten counts. This chain connects TRBV6-5 to TRBJ1-1; D gene uncertain. The V end lost 0 bases, the J end lost 1 base, and 3 bases lay between the germline ends. Germline-derived CDR1 and CDR2 are MNHEY and SVGAGI. This CDR3 has 13 residues. The CDR3 region is CASSYSENTEAFF. CDR3 in DNA: TGTGCCAGCAGTTACTCGGAGAACACTGAAGCTTTCTTT.

This chain joins TRBV20-1 and TRBJ2-3, with D tentatively TRBD2 (6 bases). In germline, CDR1 is DFQATT, CDR2 SNEGSKA (reference sequence). The CDR3 contains 16 residues. V was trimmed by 1 base and J by 3 bases, leaving 17 bases between them. CDR3 in amino acids: CSARGLFAAGTDTQYF. The CDR3 DNA follows: TGCAGTGCTAGAGGACTCTTCGCGGCGGGAACAGATACGCAGTATTTT.

Only a few counts were recorded for this clonotype. The chain links TRBV30 to TRBJ1-4; the D gene is possibly TRBD1 (6 bases). The CDR3 spans 19 residues. V lost 1 base and J 8 bases, leaving 29 bases between the germline ends. Germline lookup yields CDR1 GTSNPN and CDR2 SVGIG (reference sequence). CDR3 loop: CAWSASGTLFEPAEEKLFF. For the CDR3, the DNA is TGTGCCTGGAGTGCCTCCGGGACACTGTTTGAGCCCGCCGAGGAAAAACTGTTTTTT.

This clonotype was seen repeatedly, ten times or more. The rearrangement links TRBV7-2 to TRBJ1-4, with D uncertain. CDR3 length: 14 residues. The V gene's germline CDR1 is SGHTA and CDR2 FQGNSA. Trimming removed 5 bases from V and 5 bases from J, with 12 bases in between. CDR3: CASSQGRRNEKLFF. The CDR3 nucleotides are TGTGCCAGCAGCCAAGGCAGGCGGAATGAAAAACTGTTTTTT.

This clonotype was counted at least ten times. Possible read error: a much larger clone is one base away. V and J are TRBV7-9 and TRBJ2-7, with D possibly being TRBD1 (5 bases). With 1 base removed from V and 12 bases from J, the gap between germline ends came to 13 bases. There are 12 residues in the CDR3. Germline values: CDR1 SEHNR, CDR2 FQNEAQ (reference sequence). The CDR3 loop reads CASSLDGGRGYF. In nucleotides, the CDR3 is TGTGCCAGCAGCTTAGACGGCGGAAGGGGGTACTTC. The complete variable domain, with remaining parts taken from reference TRBV7-9 and TRBJ2-7, reads DTGVSQNPRHKITKRGQNVTFRCDPISEHNRLYWYRQTLGQGPEFLTYFQNEAQLEKSRLLSDRFSAERPKGSFSTLEIQRTEQGDSAMYLCASSLDGGRGYFGPGTRLTVT.